This TCR beta chain was documented in a study of blood T cell repertoires in COVID-19. Study at large: Samples taken during acute and convalescent COVID-19 were collected in the United States, Italy and Spain. PBMCs, B-cell-depleted T cells, or T cells provided the cDNA or gDNA that made up the material.

Authors' analysis steps: Nucleated cell number was recorded as an estimate derived from reference gene primer amplification. Produced via immunoSEQ multiplex PCR; TCRdb's table is partial and in-frame only. That table furnishes V, J and clone size, whereas the DNA furnished D and trimming. The sample holds about 59,000 clones, around four fifths seen once. Trimming removed 2 bases from V and 7 bases from J; junction bases left unmatched: 7. The CDR3 contains 14 residues. Germline V gives CDR1 LNHDA, CDR2 SQIVND (reference sequence). The J gene is TRBJ1-2, the V gene TRBV19, with TRBD1 matching over 7 bases. The sample was peripheral blood. This TCR derives from a woman between 70 and 85 years old with acute or convalescent COVID-19. The CDR3 sequence: CASSIIGDRAGYTF. The CDR3 DNA reads TGTGCCAGTAGTATAATCGGTGACAGGGCTGGCTACACCTTC.